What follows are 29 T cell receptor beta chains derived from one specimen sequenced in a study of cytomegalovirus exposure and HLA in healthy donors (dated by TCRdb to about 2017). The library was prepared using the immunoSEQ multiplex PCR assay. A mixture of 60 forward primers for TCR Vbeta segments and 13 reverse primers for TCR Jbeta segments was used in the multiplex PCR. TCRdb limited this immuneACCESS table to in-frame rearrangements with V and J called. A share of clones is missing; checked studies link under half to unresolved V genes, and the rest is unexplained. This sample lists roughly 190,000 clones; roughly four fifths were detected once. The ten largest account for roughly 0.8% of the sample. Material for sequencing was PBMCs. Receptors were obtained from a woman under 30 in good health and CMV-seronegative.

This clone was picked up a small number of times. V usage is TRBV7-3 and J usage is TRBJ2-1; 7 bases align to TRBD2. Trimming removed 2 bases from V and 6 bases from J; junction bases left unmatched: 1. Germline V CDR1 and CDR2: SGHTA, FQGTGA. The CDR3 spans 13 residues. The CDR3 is CASSLWGGNEQFF. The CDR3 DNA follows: TGTGCCAGCAGCTTATGGGGGGGCAATGAGCAGTTCTTC.

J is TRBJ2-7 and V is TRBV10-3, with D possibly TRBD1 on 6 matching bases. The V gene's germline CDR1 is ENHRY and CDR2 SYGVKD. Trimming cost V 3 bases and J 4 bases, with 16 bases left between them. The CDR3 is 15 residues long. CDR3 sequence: CAISERAGAAYEQYF. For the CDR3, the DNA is TGTGCCATCAGTGAAAGGGCAGGGGCGGCATACGAGCAGTACTTC.

This chain's CDR3 is CASSLSPVYEQYF. The CDR3 DNA is TGTGCCAGCAGCTTATCACCAGTGTACGAGCAGTACTTC. The J gene is TRBJ2-7, the V gene TRBV7-9; D is undetermined. In germline, CDR1 is SEHNR, CDR2 FQNEAQ (reference sequence). V gave up 2 bases and J gave up 4 bases, with 9 bases separating them. This CDR3 spans 13 amino acids.

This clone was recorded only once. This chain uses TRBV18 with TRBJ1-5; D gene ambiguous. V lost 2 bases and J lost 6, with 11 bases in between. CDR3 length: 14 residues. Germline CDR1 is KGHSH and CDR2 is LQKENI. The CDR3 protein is CASSPEWGGQPQHF. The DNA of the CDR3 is TGTGCCAGCTCACCAGAGTGGGGAGGTCAGCCCCAGCATTTT.

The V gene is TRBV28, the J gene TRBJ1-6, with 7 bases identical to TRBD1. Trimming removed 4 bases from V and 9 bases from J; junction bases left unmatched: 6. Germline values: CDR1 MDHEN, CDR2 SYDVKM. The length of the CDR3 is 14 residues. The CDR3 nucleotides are TGTGCCAGCAGTTATCGACAGGGTGGTTCACCCCTCCACTTT. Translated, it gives CASSYRQGGSPLHF.

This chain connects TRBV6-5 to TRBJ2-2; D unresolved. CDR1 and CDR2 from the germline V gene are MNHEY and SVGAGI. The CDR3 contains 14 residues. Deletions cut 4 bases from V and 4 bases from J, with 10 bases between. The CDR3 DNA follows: TGTGCCAGCAGTTGGTACCAGTCCACCGGGGAGCTGTTTTTT. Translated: CASSWYQSTGELFF.

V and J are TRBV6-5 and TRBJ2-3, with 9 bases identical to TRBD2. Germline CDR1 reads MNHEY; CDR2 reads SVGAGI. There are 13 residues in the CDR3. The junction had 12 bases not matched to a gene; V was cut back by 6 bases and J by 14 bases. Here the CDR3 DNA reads TGTGCCAGCAGCACTTTAGCGGGGGTGCAATTGTATTTT. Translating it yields CASSTLAGVQLYF.

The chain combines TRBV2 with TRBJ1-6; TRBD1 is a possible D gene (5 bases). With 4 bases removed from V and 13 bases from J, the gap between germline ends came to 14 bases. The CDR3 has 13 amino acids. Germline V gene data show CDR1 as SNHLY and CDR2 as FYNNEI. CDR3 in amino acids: CASSGGSGTPLHF. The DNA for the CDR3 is TGTGCCAGCAGTGGGGGGAGCGGGACGCCCCTCCACTTT.

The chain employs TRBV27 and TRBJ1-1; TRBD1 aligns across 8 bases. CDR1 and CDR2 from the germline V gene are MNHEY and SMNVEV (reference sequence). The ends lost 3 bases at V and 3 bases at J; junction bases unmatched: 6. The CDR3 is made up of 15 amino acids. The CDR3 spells CASSLRTGSDTEAFF. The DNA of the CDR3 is TGTGCCAGCAGTTTGCGGACAGGGTCGGACACTGAAGCTTTCTTT.

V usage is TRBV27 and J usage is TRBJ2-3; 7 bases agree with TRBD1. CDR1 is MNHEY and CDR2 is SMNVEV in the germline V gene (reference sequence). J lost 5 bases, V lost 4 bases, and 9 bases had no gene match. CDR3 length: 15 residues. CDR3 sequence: CASSWGDRVIDTQYF. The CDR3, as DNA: TGTGCCAGCAGTTGGGGAGACAGGGTGATAGATACGCAGTATTTT.

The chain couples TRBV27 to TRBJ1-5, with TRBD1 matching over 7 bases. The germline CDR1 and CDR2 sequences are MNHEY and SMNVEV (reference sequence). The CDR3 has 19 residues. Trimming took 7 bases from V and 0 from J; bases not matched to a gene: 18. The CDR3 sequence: CASTRIKKRQGRSNQPQHF. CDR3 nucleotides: TGTGCCAGCACCCGCATAAAAAAACGACAGGGCCGTAGCAATCAGCCCCAGCATTTT.

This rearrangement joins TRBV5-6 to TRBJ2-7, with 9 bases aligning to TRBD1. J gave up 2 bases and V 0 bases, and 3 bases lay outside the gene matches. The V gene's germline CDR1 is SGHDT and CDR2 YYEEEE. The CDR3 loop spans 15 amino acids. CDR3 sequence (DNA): TGTGCCAGCAGCTTGGAGGGACAGGGAACCTACGAGCAGTACTTC. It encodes CASSLEGQGTYEQYF.

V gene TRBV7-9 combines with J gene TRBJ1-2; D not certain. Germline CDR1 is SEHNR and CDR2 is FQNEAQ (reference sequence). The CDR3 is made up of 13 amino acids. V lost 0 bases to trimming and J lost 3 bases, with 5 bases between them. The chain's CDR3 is CASSLAADYGYTF. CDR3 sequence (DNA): TGTGCCAGCAGCTTAGCCGCGGACTATGGCTACACCTTC. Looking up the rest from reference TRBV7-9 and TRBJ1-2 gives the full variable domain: DTGVSQNPRHKITKRGQNVTFRCDPISEHNRLYWYRQTLGQGPEFLTYFQNEAQLEKSRLLSDRFSAERPKGSFSTLEIQRTEQGDSAMYLCASSLAADYGYTFGSGTRLTVV.

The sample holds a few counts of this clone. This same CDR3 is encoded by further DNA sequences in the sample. CDR3 in amino acids: CASSSRGPETQYF. For the CDR3, the DNA is TGTGCCAGCAGCTCCAGGGGGCCGGAGACCCAGTACTTC. This chain connects TRBV7-9 to TRBJ2-5, with TRBD1 identical over 8 bases. The CDR3 is 13 residues long. V trimming: 4 bases; J trimming: 5 bases; junction bases outside the gene matches: 3. Germline V CDR1 and CDR2: SEHNR, FQNEAQ (reference sequence). The variable domain in full, completed from reference TRBV7-9 and TRBJ2-5, reads DTGVSQNPRHKITKRGQNVTFRCDPISEHNRLYWYRQTLGQGPEFLTYFQNEAQLEKSRLLSDRFSAERPKGSFSTLEIQRTEQGDSAMYLCASSSRGPETQYFGPGTRLLVL.

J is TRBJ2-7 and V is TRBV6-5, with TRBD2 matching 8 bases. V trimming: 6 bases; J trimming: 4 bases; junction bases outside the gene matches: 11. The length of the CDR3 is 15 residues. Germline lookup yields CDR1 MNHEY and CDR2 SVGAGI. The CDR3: CASSFREGGVYEQYF. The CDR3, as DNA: TGTGCCAGCAGCTTCCGGGAGGGGGGGGTTTACGAGCAGTACTTC.

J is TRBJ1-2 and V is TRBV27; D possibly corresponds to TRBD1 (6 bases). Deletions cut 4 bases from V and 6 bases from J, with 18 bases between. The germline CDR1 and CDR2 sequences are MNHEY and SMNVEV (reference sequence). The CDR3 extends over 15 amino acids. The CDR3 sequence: CASSWAVGAQDGYTF. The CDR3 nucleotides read TGTGCCAGCAGTTGGGCGGTGGGGGCGCAGGATGGCTACACCTTC.

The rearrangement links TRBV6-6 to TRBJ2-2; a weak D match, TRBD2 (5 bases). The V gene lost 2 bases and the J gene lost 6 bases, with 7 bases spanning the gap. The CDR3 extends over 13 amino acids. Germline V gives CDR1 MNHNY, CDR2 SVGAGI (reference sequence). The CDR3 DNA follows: TGTGCCAGCAGTTACGGGAGTCCCGGGGAGCTGTTTTTT. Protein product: CASSYGSPGELFF.

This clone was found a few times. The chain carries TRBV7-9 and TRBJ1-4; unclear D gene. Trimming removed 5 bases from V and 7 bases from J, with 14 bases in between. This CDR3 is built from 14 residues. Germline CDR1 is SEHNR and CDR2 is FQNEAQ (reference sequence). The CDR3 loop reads CASSQLVEAEKLFF. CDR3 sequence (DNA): TGTGCCAGCAGCCAGCTGGTAGAGGCTGAAAAACTGTTTTTT.

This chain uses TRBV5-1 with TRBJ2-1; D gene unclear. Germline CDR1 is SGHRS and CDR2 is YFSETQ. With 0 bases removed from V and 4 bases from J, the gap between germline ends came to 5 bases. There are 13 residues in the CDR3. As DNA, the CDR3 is TGCGCCAGCAGCTTGGGAGGTTACAATGAGCAGTTCTTC. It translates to CASSLGGYNEQFF.

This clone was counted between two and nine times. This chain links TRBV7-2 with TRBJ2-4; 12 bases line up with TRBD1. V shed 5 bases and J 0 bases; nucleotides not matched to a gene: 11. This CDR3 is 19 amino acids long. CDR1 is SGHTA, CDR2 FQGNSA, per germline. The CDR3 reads CASSGPGQGAMLAKNIQYF. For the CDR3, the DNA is TGTGCCAGCAGCGGCCCGGGACAGGGGGCTATGCTAGCCAAAAACATTCAGTACTTC.

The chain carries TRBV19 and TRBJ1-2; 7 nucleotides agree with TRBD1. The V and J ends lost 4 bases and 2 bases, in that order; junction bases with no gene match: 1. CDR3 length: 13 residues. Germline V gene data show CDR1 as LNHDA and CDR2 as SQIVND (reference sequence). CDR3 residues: CASSTGQNYGYTF. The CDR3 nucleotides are TGTGCCAGTAGTACGGGACAGAACTATGGCTACACCTTC.

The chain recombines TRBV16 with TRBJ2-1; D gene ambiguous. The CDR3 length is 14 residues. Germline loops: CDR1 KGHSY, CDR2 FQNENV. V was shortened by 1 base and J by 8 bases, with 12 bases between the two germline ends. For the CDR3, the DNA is TGTGCCAGCAGCCAATACGCAGGTCTCGATGAGCAGTTCTTC. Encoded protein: CASSQYAGLDEQFF.

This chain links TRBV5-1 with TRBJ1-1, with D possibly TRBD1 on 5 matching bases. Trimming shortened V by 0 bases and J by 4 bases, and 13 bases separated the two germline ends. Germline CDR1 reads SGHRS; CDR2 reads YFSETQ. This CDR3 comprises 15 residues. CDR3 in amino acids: CASSLVSGGGTEAFF. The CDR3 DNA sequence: TGCGCCAGCAGCTTGGTGAGCGGCGGGGGCACTGAAGCTTTCTTT.

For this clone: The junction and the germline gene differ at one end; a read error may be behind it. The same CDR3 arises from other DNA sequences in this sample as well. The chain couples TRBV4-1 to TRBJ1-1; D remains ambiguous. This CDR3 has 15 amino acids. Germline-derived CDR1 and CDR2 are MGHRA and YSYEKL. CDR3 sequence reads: CASSQGPSTNTEAFF. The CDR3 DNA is TGCGCCAGTAGCCAAGGTCCGAGTACGAACACTGAAGCTTTCTTT.

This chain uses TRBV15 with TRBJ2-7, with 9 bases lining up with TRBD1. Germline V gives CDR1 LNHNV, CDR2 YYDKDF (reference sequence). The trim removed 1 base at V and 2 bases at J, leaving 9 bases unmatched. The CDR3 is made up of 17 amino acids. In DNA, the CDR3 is TGTGCCACCAGCAGAGCCCTAACCGGGACAGGGACCTACGAGCAGTACTTC. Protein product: CATSRALTGTGTYEQYF.

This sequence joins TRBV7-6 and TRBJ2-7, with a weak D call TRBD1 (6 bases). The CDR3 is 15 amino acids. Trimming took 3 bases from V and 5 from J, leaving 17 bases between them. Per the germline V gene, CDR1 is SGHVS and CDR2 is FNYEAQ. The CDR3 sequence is CASSLDTGFGNEQYF. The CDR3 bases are TGTGCCAGCAGCTTGGACACAGGGTTCGGCAACGAGCAGTACTTC.

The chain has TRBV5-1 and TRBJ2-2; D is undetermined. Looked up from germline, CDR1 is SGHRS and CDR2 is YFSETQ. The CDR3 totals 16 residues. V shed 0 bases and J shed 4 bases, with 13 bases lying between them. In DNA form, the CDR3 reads TGCGCCAGCAGCTTGGACGGAGCGAGAGGCACCGGGGAGCTGTTTTTT. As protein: CASSLDGARGTGELFF.

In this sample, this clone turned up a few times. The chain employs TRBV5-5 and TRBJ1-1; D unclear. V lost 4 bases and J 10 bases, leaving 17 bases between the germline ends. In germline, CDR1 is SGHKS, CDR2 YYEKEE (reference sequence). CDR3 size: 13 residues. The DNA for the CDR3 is TGTGCCAGCAGCCTGCGACTTACCGGTGGAGCTTTCTTT. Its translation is CASSLRLTGGAFF.

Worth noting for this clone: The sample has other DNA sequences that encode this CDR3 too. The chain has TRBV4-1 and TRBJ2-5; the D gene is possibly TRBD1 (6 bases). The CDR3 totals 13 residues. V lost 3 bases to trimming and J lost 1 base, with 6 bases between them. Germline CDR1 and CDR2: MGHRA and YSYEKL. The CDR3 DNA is TGCGCCAGCAGCCAGGACAGCCAAGAGACCCAGTACTTC. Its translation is CASSQDSQETQYF.